This T cell receptor (beta chain) was documented in a study of shared clonotypes between healthy human individuals. In germline, CDR1 is SEHNR, CDR2 FQNEAQ (reference sequence). V dropped 7 bases and J dropped 10; count of bases not matched to a gene: 8. CDR3 size: 14 residues. Adult Caucasians living in Nashville, Tennessee made up all of the donors. Repertoires were generated with immunoSEQ multiplex PCR, while TCRdb's copy carries only in-frame clones and drops some. The sample has about 980,000 clones; around 80% are singletons. The sequencing input was memory CD4+ T cells sorted from blood. Subset in this sample: CD45RA-negative fraction. V is TRBV7-9 and J is TRBJ1-6, with TRBD1 identical over 9 bases. The receptor's source is a man in his late teens or twenties in good health. The CDR3 bases are TGTGCCAGCAAGCGGACAGGGGCAAACTCACCCCTCCACTTT. Translating it yields CASKRTGANSPLHF.